A selection of T cell receptor beta chains follows, all from one sample in a study of blood T cells in healthy people across ages. TCRdb itself ran the 5' RACE reads through MiXCR, one entry per CDR3 protein. This table holds 1,500,000 or so distinct CDR3 sequences, around 55% found once. Sequencing was carried out using blood. The receptors here all came from a man aged 18 to 30 in good health. Both conserved end residues are part of each CDR3. A D gene is named only where the DNA matches it firmly. Expanded clones are given a class, and other clones once, few, many or no size at all.

.	TRBV5-1	TRBJ2-5	.	CASNSRGYQETQYF	TGCGCCAGCAACTCTAGGGGGTACCAAGAGACCCAGTACTTC
many	TRBV4-2	TRBJ2-7	.	CASSQDWEGGNYEQYF	TGTGCCAGCAGCCAAGACTGGGAAGGAGGAAACTACGAGCAGTACTTC
few	TRBV12-3/TRBV12-4	TRBJ2-1	.	CASSSEGSYNEQFF	TGTGCCAGCAGCTCCGAGGGTTCCTACAATGAGCAGTTCTTC
.	TRBV5-1	TRBJ2-6	.	CASSVTGTPGANVLTF	TGCGCCAGCAGCGTGACCGGGACCCCTGGGGCCAACGTCCTGACTTTC
.	TRBV20-1	TRBJ2-7	.	CSAPALRDPYYEQYF	TGCAGTGCACCGGCCCTCCGGGACCCCTACTACGAGCAGTACTTC
.	TRBV29-1	TRBJ2-1	.	CSQNWGNEQFF	TGCAGCCAAAACTGGGGGAATGAGCAGTTCTTC
few	TRBV10-3	TRBJ2-3	TRBD1	CAIRRDRETDTQYF	TGTGCCATCAGGAGAGACAGGGAAACAGATACGCAGTATTTT
.	TRBV10-3	TRBJ2-1	TRBD2	CAISRGNGDNEQFF	TGTGCCATTTCGCGGGGGAACGGAGACAATGAGCAGTTCTTC
few	TRBV6-6	TRBJ1-2	.	CLVGGVFYGYTF	TGCCTCGTCGGGGGAGTATTCTATGGCTACACCTTC
once	TRBV27	TRBJ1-5	.	CARSGPGGHQPQHF	TGTGCCAGAAGTGGGCCGGGGGGGCATCAGCCCCAGCATTTT
.	TRBV7-2	TRBJ2-7	.	CASSAWVGYEQYF	TGTGCCAGCAGCGCGTGGGTGGGTTACGAGCAGTACTTC
.	TRBV6-5	TRBJ1-2	.	CASSYAGGRYGYTF	TGTGCCAGCAGTTACGCTGGGGGACGGTATGGCTACACCTTC
.	TRBV9	TRBJ2-3	.	CASSVDGISTDTQYF	TGTGCCAGCAGCGTAGACGGAATTAGCACAGATACGCAGTATTTT
.	TRBV20-1	TRBJ2-7	.	CSARTGNVYEQYF	TGCAGTGCTAGAACCGGGAACGTGTACGAGCAGTACTTC
once	TRBV19	TRBJ1-4	TRBD1	CASRRTGDNEKLFF	TGTGCCAGTCGCCGGACAGGGGATAATGAAAAACTGTTTTTT
.	TRBV4-3	TRBJ2-1	.	CASSQDRIYNEQFF	TGCGCCAGCAGCCAAGACAGAATCTACAATGAGCAGTTCTTC
.	TRBV15	TRBJ2-7	.	CATSRALAGSEQYF	TGTGCCACCAGCAGAGCCTTGGCCGGGTCCGAGCAGTACTTC
.	TRBV11-2	TRBJ1-2	TRBD1	CASSFSWGTEINYGYTF	TGTGCCAGCAGCTTTTCCTGGGGGACAGAAATCAACTATGGCTACACCTTC
.	TRBV9	TRBJ2-1	TRBD2	CASSPEGLGSDEQFF	TGTGCCAGCAGCCCGGAGGGACTAGGTTCGGATGAGCAGTTCTTC
.	TRBV3-1	TRBJ2-7	TRBD1	CASSPGQGLGQYF	TGTGCCAGCAGCCCGGGACAGGGATTGGGGCAGTACTTC
.	TRBV2	TRBJ2-3	TRBD2	CASCGGRTDTQYF	TGTGCCAGCTGTGGCGGGAGGACAGATACGCAGTATTTT
few	TRBV7-2	TRBJ2-5	TRBD2	CASSSGLAGVETQYF	TGTGCCAGCAGCTCGGGACTAGCGGGAGTTGAGACCCAGTACTTC
.	TRBV29-1	TRBJ2-5	TRBD2	CSVLGLAGVLEQYF	TGCAGCGTTTTGGGACTAGCGGGAGTGTTGGAGCAGTACTTC
.	TRBV7-9	TRBJ1-2	.	CASSLPTEEGYTF	TGTGCCAGCAGCTTACCCACCGAAGAGGGCTACACCTTC
.	TRBV12-3/TRBV12-4	TRBJ1-2	.	CASSFSGSDGYTF	TGTGCCAGCAGTTTCTCCGGATCGGACGGCTACACCTTC
.	TRBV11-3	TRBJ2-3	.	CASSSRGPADTQYF	TGTGCCAGCAGCTCCCGAGGCCCAGCAGATACGCAGTATTTT
few	TRBV25-1	TRBJ1-6	TRBD1	CASSEWPGTGKSPLHF	TGTGCCAGCAGTGAATGGCCCGGGACAGGGAAATCACCCCTCCACTTT
.	TRBV2	TRBJ2-7	.	CASNWDSSSYEQYF	TGTGCCAGCAATTGGGACTCCAGCTCCTACGAGCAGTACTTC
many	TRBV5-1	TRBJ2-1	.	CASSLAGSLEQFF	TGCGCCAGCAGCTTGGCTGGTAGCCTTGAGCAGTTCTTC
many	TRBV6-5	TRBJ2-3	TRBD2	CASRAGGLDTQYF	TGTGCCAGCAGGGCGGGAGGTCTAGATACGCAGTATTTT
once	TRBV7-9	TRBJ2-7	.	CASSPWGGQDSYEQYF	TGTGCCAGCAGCCCCTGGGGGGGACAGGACTCCTACGAGCAGTACTTC
.	TRBV29-1	TRBJ2-7	TRBD1	CSAETGISYEQYF	TGCAGCGCCGAGACAGGGATCTCCTACGAGCAGTACTTC
.	TRBV7-2	TRBJ1-1	.	CASSRKGIWTEAFF	TGTGCCAGCAGCCGAAAAGGGATATGGACTGAAGCTTTCTTT
few	TRBV20-1	TRBJ1-2	.	CSASSGDYGYTF	TGCAGTGCTAGTAGCGGGGACTATGGCTACACCTTC
.	TRBV20-1	TRBJ2-7	TRBD1	CSASFPGQTYEQYF	TGCAGTGCTAGCTTCCCGGGACAGACCTACGAGCAGTACTTC
.	TRBV12-3/TRBV12-4	TRBJ2-3	TRBD1	CASSYGQGIPDTQYF	TGTGCCAGCAGTTACGGACAGGGGATCCCAGATACGCAGTATTTT
.	TRBV7-9	TRBJ1-1	TRBD1	CASSSQGAFEAFF	TGTGCCAGCAGCTCCCAGGGGGCGTTTGAAGCTTTCTTT
.	TRBV29-1	TRBJ2-7	.	CSVAGQSTFYEQYF	TGCAGCGTAGCCGGACAGTCCACCTTCTACGAGCAGTACTTC
.	TRBV7-9	TRBJ1-2	.	CASSSSARGDGYTF	TGTGCCAGCAGCTCTAGTGCCAGGGGAGATGGCTACACCTTC
few	TRBV20-1	TRBJ2-5	.	CSARTVLRETQYF	TGCAGTGCCCGTACGGTCCTTCGGGAGACCCAGTACTTC
once	TRBV29-1	TRBJ2-5	TRBD1	CSVEDGTDQETQYF	TGCAGCGTTGAAGATGGGACAGATCAAGAGACCCAGTACTTC
.	TRBV6-1	TRBJ1-5	.	CASSLPGFNQPQHF	TGTGCCAGCAGTCTCCCAGGGTTCAATCAGCCCCAGCATTTT
.	TRBV4-1	TRBJ2-2	.	CASSQVAVTGELFF	TGCGCCAGCAGCCAAGTGGCTGTGACCGGGGAGCTGTTTTTT
once	TRBV3-1	TRBJ2-4	TRBD2	CASSPHQRGLAKNIQYF	TGTGCCAGCAGCCCTCATCAGCGGGGCCTAGCCAAAAACATTCAGTACTTC
few	TRBV2	TRBJ2-4	.	CASSVENIQYF	TGTGCCAGCAGTGTTGAAAACATTCAGTACTTC
once	TRBV29-1	TRBJ1-1	.	CSVELGYAFF	TGCAGCGTCGAGTTGGGGTACGCTTTCTTT
.	TRBV14	TRBJ1-2	TRBD1	CASSSWTGGFGYTF	TGTGCCAGCAGCTCTTGGACAGGGGGCTTTGGCTACACCTTC
.	TRBV6-5	TRBJ2-5	TRBD1	CASSPLQGARETQYF	TGTGCCAGCAGCCCTTTACAGGGGGCGCGAGAGACCCAGTACTTC
few	TRBV29-1	TRBJ2-5	.	CSVFQETQYF	TGCAGCGTTTTCCAAGAGACCCAGTACTTC
.	TRBV4-1	TRBJ2-5	.	CASSQDPPGTEETQYF	TGCGCCAGCAGCCAAGATCCCCCTGGGACCGAAGAGACCCAGTACTTC
.	TRBV27	TRBJ1-2	.	CASRPGPNYGYTF	TGTGCCAGCAGGCCCGGGCCAAACTATGGCTACACCTTC
.	TRBV7-2	TRBJ1-2	TRBD1	CASSRPGTGLIAGYTF	TGTGCCAGCAGCCGTCCCGGGACAGGGTTGATAGCTGGCTACACCTTC
.	TRBV3-1	TRBJ1-6	.	CASSLGQIDNSPLHF	TGTGCCAGCAGCCTCGGACAAATTGATAATTCACCCCTCCACTTT
.	TRBV6-2/TRBV6-3	TRBJ2-1	.	CASKARGGNEQFF	TGTGCCAGCAAGGCTCGCGGAGGTAATGAGCAGTTCTTC
.	TRBV20-1	TRBJ2-7	.	CSARDNQGSWEQYF	TGCAGTGCTAGAGATAATCAGGGTTCCTGGGAGCAGTACTTC
.	TRBV4-1	TRBJ1-5	.	CASSQEGPQQPQHF	TGCGCCAGCAGCCAAGAGGGACCCCAACAGCCCCAGCATTTT
.	TRBV4-1	TRBJ1-1	.	CASSQERREMGEAFF	TGCGCCAGCAGCCAAGAAAGGCGGGAAATGGGTGAAGCTTTCTTT
many	TRBV5-1	TRBJ2-1	.	CASSVDTNEQFF	TGCGCCAGCAGCGTAGACACCAATGAGCAGTTCTTC
.	TRBV7-2	TRBJ2-7	TRBD2	CASSSLTSGNYEQYF	TGTGCCAGCAGCTCCTTGACTAGCGGAAACTACGAGCAGTACTTC
.	TRBV20-1	TRBJ2-1	TRBD2	CSARSTSGRPHEQFF	TGCAGTGCTAGATCGACTAGCGGGAGACCCCATGAGCAGTTCTTC